This TCR beta chain was found in a study of cytomegalovirus exposure and HLA in healthy donors. V lost 10 bases and J lost 4, with 19 bases in between. Germline lookup yields CDR1 MDHEN and CDR2 SYDVKM. CDR3 length: 15 residues. Using immunoSEQ multiplex PCR, the repertoire was profiled, and TCRdb retains in-frame clones only, with some absent. The data show around 71,000 clones, around 95% seen once. Sequencing used PBMCs. The receptor was derived from a man younger than 35 in good health and CMV-seropositive. The V call is TRBV28, the J call TRBJ1-4, with D maybe TRBD1 (5 bases). As DNA, the CDR3 is TGTGCCACGACCACTCGGGGGTTAGGTAATGAAAAACTGTTTTTT. Its protein product is CATTTRGLGNEKLFF.